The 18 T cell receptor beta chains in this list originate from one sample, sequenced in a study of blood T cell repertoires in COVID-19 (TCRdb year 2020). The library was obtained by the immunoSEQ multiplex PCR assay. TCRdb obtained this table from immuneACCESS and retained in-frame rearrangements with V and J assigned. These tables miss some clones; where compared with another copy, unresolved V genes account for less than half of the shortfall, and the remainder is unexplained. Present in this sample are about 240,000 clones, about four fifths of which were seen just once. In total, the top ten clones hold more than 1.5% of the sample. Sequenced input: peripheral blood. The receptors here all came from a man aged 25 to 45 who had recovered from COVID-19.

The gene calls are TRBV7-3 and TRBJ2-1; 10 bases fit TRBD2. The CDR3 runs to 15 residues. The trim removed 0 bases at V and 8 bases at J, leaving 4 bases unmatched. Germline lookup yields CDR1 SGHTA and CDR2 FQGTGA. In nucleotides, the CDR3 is TGTGCCAGCAGCTTAACTAGCGGGGGGAGGGATGAGCAGTTCTTC. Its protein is CASSLTSGGRDEQFF.

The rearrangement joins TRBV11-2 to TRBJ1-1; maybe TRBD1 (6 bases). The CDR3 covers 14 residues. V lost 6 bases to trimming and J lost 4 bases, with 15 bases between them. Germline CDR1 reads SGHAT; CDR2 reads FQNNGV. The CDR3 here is CASSRGGGFTEAFF. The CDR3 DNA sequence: TGTGCCAGCAGTAGGGGGGGTGGATTCACTGAAGCTTTCTTT.

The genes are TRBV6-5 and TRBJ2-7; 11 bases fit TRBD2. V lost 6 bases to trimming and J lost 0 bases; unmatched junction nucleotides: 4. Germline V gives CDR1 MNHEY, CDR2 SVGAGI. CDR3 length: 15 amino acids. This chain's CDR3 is CASRGTSGSSYEQYF. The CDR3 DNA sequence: TGTGCCAGCAGAGGGACTAGCGGAAGCTCCTACGAGCAGTACTTC.

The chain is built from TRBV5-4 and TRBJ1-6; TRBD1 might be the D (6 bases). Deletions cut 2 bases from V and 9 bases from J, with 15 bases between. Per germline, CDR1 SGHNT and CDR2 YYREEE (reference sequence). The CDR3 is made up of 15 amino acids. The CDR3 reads CASSLKGGGSSPLHF. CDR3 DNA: TGTGCCAGCAGCTTAAAGGGGGGGGGCAGTTCACCCCTCCACTTT.

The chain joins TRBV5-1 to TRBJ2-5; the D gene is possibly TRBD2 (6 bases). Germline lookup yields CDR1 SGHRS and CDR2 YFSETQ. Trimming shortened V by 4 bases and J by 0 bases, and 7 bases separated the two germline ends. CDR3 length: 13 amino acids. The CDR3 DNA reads TGCGCCAGCAGCGCGGGACACCAAGAGACCCAGTACTTC. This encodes CASSAGHQETQYF.

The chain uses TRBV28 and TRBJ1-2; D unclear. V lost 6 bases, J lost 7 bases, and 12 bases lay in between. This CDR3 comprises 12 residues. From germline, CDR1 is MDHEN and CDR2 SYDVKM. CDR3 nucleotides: TGTGCCAGCAGGTCAGTGTTCGCTGGCTACACCTTC. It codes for CASRSVFAGYTF.

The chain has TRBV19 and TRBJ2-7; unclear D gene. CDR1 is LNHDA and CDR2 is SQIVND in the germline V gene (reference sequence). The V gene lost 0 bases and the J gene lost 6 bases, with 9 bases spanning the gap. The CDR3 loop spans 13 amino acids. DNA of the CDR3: TGTGCCAGTAGTATAGATCCCGGTTCCGAGCAGTACGTC. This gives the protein CASSIDPGSEQYV.

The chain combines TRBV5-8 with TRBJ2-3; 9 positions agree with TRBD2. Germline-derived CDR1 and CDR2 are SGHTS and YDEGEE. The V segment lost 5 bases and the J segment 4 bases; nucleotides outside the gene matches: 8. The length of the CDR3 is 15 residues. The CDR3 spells CASRPGTSSADTQYF. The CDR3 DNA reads TGTGCCAGCAGGCCCGGGACTAGCTCGGCAGATACGCAGTATTTT. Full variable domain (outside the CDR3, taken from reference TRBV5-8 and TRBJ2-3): EAGVTQSPTHLIKTRGQQATLRCSPISGHTSVYWYQQALGLGLQFLLWYDEGEERNRGNFPPRFSGRQFPNYSSELNVNALELEDSALYLCASRPGTSSADTQYFGPGTRLTVL.

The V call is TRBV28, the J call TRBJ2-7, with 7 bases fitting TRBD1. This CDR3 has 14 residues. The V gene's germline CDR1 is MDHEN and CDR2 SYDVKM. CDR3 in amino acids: CASSPDRLSSEQYV. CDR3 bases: TGTGCCAGCAGTCCGGACAGGCTATCCTCCGAGCAGTACGTC.

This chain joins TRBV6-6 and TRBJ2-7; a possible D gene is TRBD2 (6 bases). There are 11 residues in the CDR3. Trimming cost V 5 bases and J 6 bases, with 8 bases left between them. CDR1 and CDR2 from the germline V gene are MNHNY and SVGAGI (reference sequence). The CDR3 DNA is TGTGCCAGCAGTAACGGGGGCGAGCAGTACGTC. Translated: CASSNGGEQYV.

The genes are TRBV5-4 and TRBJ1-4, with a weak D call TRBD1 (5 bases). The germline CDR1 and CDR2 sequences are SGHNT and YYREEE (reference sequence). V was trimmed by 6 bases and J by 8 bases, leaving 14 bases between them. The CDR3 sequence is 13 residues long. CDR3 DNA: TGTGCCAGCAATTCGCGGGGCATGGAAAAACTGTTTTTT. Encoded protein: CASNSRGMEKLFF.

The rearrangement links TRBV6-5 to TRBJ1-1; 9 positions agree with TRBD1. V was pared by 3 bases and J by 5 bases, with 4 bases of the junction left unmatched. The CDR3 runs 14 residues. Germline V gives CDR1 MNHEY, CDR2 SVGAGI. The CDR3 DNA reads TGTGCCAGCAGTTATAGACAGGGGGGTACTGAAGCTTTCTTT. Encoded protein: CASSYRQGGTEAFF.

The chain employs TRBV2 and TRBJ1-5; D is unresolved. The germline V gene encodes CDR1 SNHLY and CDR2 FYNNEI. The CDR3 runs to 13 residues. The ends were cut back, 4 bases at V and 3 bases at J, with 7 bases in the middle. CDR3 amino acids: CASSVQTNQPQHF. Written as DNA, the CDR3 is TGTGCCAGCAGTGTACAGACCAATCAGCCCCAGCATTTT.

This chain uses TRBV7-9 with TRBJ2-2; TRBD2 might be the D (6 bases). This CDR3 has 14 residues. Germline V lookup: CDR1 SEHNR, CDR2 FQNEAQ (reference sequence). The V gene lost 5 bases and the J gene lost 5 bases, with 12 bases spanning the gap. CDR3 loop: CASSETRHTGELFF. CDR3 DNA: TGTGCCAGCAGCGAGACTAGACATACCGGGGAGCTGTTTTTT.

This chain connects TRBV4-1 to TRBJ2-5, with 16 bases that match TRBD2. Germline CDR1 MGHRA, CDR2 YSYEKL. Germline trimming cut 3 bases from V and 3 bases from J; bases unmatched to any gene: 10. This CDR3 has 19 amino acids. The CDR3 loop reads CASSHPGLAGGPGKETQYF. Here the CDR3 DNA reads TGCGCCAGCAGCCACCCGGGACTAGCGGGGGGGCCGGGGAAAGAGACCCAGTACTTC.

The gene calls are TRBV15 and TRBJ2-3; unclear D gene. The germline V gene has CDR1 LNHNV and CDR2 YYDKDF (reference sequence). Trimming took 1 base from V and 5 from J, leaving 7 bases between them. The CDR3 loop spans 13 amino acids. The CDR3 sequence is CATSRGPGDTQYF. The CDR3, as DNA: TGTGCCACCAGCAGAGGCCCGGGAGATACGCAGTATTTT.

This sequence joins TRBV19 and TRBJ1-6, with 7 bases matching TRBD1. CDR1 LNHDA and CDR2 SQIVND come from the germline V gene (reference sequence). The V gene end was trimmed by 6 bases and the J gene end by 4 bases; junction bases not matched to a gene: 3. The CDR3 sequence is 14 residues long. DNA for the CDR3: TGTGCCAGTAGCGTACAGGGGTATAATTCACCCCTCCACTTT. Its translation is CASSVQGYNSPLHF.

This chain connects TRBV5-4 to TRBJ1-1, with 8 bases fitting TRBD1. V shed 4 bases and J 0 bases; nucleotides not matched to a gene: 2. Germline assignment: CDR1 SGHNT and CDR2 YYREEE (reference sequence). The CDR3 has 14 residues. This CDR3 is CASSLTGVNTEAFF. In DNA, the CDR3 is TGTGCCAGCAGCCTGACAGGGGTGAACACTGAAGCTTTCTTT.